The 17 T cell receptor beta chains reported below all come from one sample, sequenced in a study of blood T cell repertoires in COVID-19 (dated by TCRdb to 2020 to 2022). The library was obtained by the immunoSEQ multiplex PCR assay. Entries here come from immuneACCESS through TCRdb and include only in-frame sequences with V and J called. Some clones fail to appear in such tables; in the studies checked, an unresolved V gene covers under half of the shortfall, and the cause of the remainder is unknown. The sample has 70,000 or so clones on record, about nine tenths of them singletons. The ten largest clones represent 6.7% of the sample. The sequenced sample was peripheral blood. The receptors were gathered from a woman at least 80 years old with active COVID-19.

This clone showed up just a few times. The chain joins TRBV29-1 to TRBJ2-7, with TRBD1 matching over 11 bases. CDR1 and CDR2 (germline): SQVTM, ANQGSEA. With V trimmed by 7 bases and J by 7 bases, 6 bases remained unmatched. The CDR3 has 12 amino acids. This chain's CDR3 is CSGGQGGTEQYF. The CDR3 DNA follows: TGCAGCGGGGGACAGGGGGGTACTGAGCAGTACTTC.

This chain links TRBV6-5 with TRBJ2-5; unclear D gene. With 8 bases removed from V and 2 bases from J, the gap between germline ends came to 12 bases. CDR1 and CDR2 from the germline V gene are MNHEY and SVGAGI. The CDR3 covers 13 residues. CDR3 bases: TGTGCCAGCCCCAGTGGGCCTCAAGAGACCCAGTACTTC. Translation gives CASPSGPQETQYF.

The rearrangement links TRBV19 to TRBJ2-7; the match to TRBD2 covers 7 bases. Germline CDR1 LNHDA, CDR2 SQIVND (reference sequence). The ends lost 4 bases at V and 7 bases at J; junction bases unmatched: 13. This CDR3 is built from 15 residues. CDR3 DNA: TGTGCCAGTAGTACACACCAATCATCCGGGGGGGAGCAGTACTTC. As protein: CASSTHQSSGGEQYF.

The rearrangement links TRBV5-4 to TRBJ2-1; 10 bases match TRBD2. This CDR3 region has 16 residues. The trim removed 4 bases at V and 0 bases at J, leaving 4 bases unmatched. In germline, CDR1 is SGHNT, CDR2 YYREEE (reference sequence). The CDR3 sequence: CASSRAGGPSYNEQFF. CDR3 nucleotide sequence: TGTGCCAGCAGCCGAGCGGGAGGGCCCTCCTACAATGAGCAGTTCTTC. The full variable domain, its missing parts supplied by reference TRBV5-4 and TRBJ2-1, is ETGVTQSPTHLIKTRGQQVTLRCSSQSGHNTVSWYQQALGQGPQFIFQYYREEENGRGNFPPRFSGLQFPNYSSELNVNALELDDSALYLCASSRAGGPSYNEQFFGPGTRLTVL.

This clone was counted a single time. J is TRBJ2-5 and V is TRBV7-3; TRBD2 matches at 15 bases. The CDR3 runs to 16 residues. V lost 5 bases, J lost 5 bases, and 6 bases stayed unmatched. CDR1 is SGHTA, CDR2 FQGTGA, per germline. The CDR3 protein is CASSPGLAGGPETQYF. The CDR3 coding sequence is TGTGCCAGCAGCCCAGGACTAGCGGGAGGGCCGGAGACCCAGTACTTC.

V gene TRBV19 combines with J gene TRBJ1-2, with 7 bases identical to TRBD1. There are 13 residues in the CDR3. J lost 4 bases, V lost 6 bases, and 5 bases had no gene match. Germline V gene sequence: CDR1 LNHDA, CDR2 SQIVND (reference sequence). The CDR3 DNA reads as TGTGCCAGTAGGGCGACAGGGACCTATGGCTACACCTTC. Translating it yields CASRATGTYGYTF.

This chain connects TRBV18 to TRBJ2-2, with 10 nucleotides matching TRBD1. Germline loops: CDR1 KGHSH, CDR2 LQKENI. The CDR3 contains 15 residues. After removal of 6 bases from V and 1 base from J, the junction contained 2 bases not matched to a gene. The CDR3 sequence: CASSGQGVNTGELFF. The CDR3, as DNA: TGTGCCAGCTCTGGACAGGGGGTGAACACCGGGGAGCTGTTTTTT.

The gene calls are TRBV11-2 and TRBJ1-1; D gene uncertain. Trimming removed 2 bases from V and 5 bases from J, with 9 bases in between. Germline CDR1 reads SGHAT; CDR2 reads FQNNGV. This CDR3 is built from 13 residues. DNA for the CDR3: TGTGCCAGCAGCTTAAGAGGGTGGACTGAAGCTTTCTTT. Its protein is CASSLRGWTEAFF.

This chain links TRBV1 with TRBJ2-7; TRBD2 is the table's D call, not checked against the DNA. TRBV1 is annotated as a pseudogene. The CDR3 loop spans 17 amino acids. For the CDR3, the DNA is TGCACCAGCAGCCAAGTTTTGGTAGCGGGAGTCTCCTACGAGCAGTACTTC. Translated, it gives CTSSQVLVAGVSYEQYF.

This chain connects TRBV18 to TRBJ1-6, with D unclear. CDR1 KGHSH and CDR2 LQKENI come from the germline V gene. Trimming removed 5 bases from V and 8 bases from J, with 22 bases in between. The CDR3 extends over 17 amino acids. CDR3 sequence (DNA): TGTGCCAGCTCAGTTAGGTCACTGCCAAGTACAGATTCACCCCTCCACTTT. Encoded protein: CASSVRSLPSTDSPLHF.

This clone was counted between two and nine times. This rearrangement joins TRBV4-2 to TRBJ2-2, with 9 bases aligning to TRBD2. The germline CDR1 and CDR2 sequences are LGHNA and YNFKEQ. V lost 0 bases, J lost 3 bases, and 2 bases stayed unmatched. The CDR3 spans 16 residues. The CDR3 sequence: CASSQEGLAYTGELFF. The CDR3 nucleotides read TGTGCCAGCAGCCAAGAAGGACTAGCGTACACCGGGGAGCTGTTTTTT.

The CDR3 spells CASSFSGASGRYQETQYF. The CDR3 nucleotides read TGTGCCAGCAGTTTCTCGGGAGCGAGCGGGAGGTACCAAGAGACCCAGTACTTC. The gene calls are TRBV28 and TRBJ2-5, with 9 bases matching TRBD2. Germline trimming cut 3 bases from V and 0 bases from J; bases unmatched to any gene: 11. The CDR3 totals 18 residues. Per germline, CDR1 MDHEN and CDR2 SYDVKM.

The V gene is TRBV18, the J gene TRBJ2-5, with TRBD2 as a possible D gene (5 bases). From germline, CDR1 is KGHSH and CDR2 LQKENI. This CDR3 has 12 amino acids. V was clipped by 2 bases and J by 5 bases, with 6 bases between them. CDR3 in amino acids: CASSPEGETQYF. CDR3 nucleotides: TGTGCCAGCTCACCAGAGGGTGAGACCCAGTACTTC.

The chain employs TRBV5-6 and TRBJ1-1; 9 nucleotides agree with TRBD1. Germline values: CDR1 SGHDT, CDR2 YYEEEE. This CDR3 is 13 amino acids long. Germline trimming cut 7 bases from V and 7 bases from J; bases unmatched to any gene: 8. The CDR3, as DNA: TGTGCCAGCCGACGACAGGGGGGCGGTGAAGCTTTCTTT. It codes for CASRRQGGGEAFF.

This clone was seen a handful of times. The J gene is TRBJ1-6, the V gene TRBV5-1, with 9 nucleotides matching TRBD1. CDR1 SGHRS and CDR2 YFSETQ come from the germline V gene. This CDR3 contains 14 residues. J gave up 9 bases and V 6 bases, and 7 bases lay outside the gene matches. The CDR3 DNA sequence: TGCGCCAGCACCCAGGGACAGGGTCTTTCACCCCTCCACTTT. Residues: CASTQGQGLSPLHF. Full variable domain (outside the CDR3, taken from reference TRBV5-1 and TRBJ1-6): KAGVTQTPRYLIKTRGQQVTLSCSPISGHRSVSWYQQTPGQGLQFLFEYFSETQRNKGNFPGRFSGRQFSNSRSEMNVSTLELGDSALYLCASTQGQGLSPLHFGNGTRLTVT.

The chain has TRBV7-2 and TRBJ1-2; D remains ambiguous. V was clipped by 1 base and J by 2 bases, with 8 bases between them. In germline, CDR1 is SGHTA, CDR2 FQGNSA. The CDR3 loop spans 14 amino acids. The CDR3 region has the DNA TGTGCCAGCAGCTTAGACCCAGGCAACTATGGCTACACCTTC. It encodes CASSLDPGNYGYTF.

There are a few counts of this clone. J is TRBJ2-7 and V is TRBV4-1; 9 bases are a match to TRBD1. This CDR3 has 14 amino acids. The junction had 6 bases not matched to a gene; V was cut back by 4 bases and J by 5 bases. In germline, CDR1 is MGHRA, CDR2 YSYEKL. The CDR3 loop is CASSRRDRDDEQYF. In DNA, the CDR3 is TGCGCCAGCAGCCGACGGGACAGGGACGACGAGCAGTACTTC.